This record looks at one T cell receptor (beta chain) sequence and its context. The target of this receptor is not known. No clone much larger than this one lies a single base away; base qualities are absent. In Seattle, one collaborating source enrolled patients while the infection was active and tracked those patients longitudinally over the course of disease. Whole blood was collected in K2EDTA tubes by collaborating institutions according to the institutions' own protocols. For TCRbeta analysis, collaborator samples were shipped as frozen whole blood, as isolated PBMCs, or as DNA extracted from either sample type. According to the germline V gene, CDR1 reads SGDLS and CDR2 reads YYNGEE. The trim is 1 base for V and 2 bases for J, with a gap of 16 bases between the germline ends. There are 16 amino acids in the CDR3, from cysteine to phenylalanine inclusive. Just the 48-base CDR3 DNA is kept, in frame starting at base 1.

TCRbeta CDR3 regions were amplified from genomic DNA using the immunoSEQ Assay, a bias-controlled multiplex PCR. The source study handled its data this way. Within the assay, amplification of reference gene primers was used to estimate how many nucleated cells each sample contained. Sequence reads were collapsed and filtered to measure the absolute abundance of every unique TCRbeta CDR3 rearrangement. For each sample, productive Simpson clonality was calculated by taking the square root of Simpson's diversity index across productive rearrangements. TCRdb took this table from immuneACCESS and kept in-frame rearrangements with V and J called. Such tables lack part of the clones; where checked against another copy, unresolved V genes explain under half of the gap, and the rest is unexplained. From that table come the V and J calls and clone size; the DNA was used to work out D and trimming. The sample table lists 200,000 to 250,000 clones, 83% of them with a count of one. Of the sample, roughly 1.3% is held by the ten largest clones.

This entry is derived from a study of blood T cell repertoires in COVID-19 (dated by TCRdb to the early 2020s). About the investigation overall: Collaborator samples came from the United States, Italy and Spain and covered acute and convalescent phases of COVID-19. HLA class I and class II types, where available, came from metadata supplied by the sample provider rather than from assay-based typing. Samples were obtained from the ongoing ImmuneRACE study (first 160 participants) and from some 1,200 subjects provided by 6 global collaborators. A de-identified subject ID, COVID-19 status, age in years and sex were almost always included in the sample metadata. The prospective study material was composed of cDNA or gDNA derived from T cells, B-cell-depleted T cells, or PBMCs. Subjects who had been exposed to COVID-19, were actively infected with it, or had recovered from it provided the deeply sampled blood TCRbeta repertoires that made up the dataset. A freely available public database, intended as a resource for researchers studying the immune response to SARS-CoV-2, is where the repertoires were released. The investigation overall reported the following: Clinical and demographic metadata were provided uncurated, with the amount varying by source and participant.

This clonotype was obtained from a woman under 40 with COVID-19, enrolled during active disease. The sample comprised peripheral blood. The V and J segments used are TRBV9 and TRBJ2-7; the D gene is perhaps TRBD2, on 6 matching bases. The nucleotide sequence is TGTGCCAGCAGCGTAACCCCTGAACTAGCCACCTACGAGCAGTACTTC. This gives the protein CASSVTPELATYEQYF.